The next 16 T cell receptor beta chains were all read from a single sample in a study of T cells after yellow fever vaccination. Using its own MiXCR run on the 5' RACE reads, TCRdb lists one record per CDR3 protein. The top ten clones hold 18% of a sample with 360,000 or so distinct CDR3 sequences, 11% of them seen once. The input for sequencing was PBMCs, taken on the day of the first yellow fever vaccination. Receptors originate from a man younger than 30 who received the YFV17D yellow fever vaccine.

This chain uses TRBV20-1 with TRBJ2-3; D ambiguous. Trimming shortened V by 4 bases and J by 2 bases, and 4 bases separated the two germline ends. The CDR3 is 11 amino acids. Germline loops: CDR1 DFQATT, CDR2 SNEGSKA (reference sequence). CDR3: CSATATDTQYF. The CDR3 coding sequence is TGCAGTGCTACGGCCACAGATACGCAGTATTTT.

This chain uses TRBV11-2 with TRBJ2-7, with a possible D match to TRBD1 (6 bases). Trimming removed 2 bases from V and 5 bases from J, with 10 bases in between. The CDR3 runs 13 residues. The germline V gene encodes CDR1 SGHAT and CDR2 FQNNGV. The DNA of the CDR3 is TGTGCCAGCAGCTTATCAGGGGCCCACGAGCAGTACGTC. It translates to CASSLSGAHEQYV.

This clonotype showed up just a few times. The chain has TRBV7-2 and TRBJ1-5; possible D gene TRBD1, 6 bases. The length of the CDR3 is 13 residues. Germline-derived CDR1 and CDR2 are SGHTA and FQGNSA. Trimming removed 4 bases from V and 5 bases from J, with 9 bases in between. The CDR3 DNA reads TGTGCCAGCAGCTCAGAGGGGGATCAGCCCCAGCATTTT. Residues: CASSSEGDQPQHF. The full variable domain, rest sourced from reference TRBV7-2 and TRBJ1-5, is GAGVSQSPSNKVTEKGKDVELRCDPISGHTALYWYRQSLGQGLEFLIYFQGNSAPDKSGLPSDRFSAERTGGSVSTLTIQRTQQEDSAVYLCASSSEGDQPQHFGDGTRLSIL.

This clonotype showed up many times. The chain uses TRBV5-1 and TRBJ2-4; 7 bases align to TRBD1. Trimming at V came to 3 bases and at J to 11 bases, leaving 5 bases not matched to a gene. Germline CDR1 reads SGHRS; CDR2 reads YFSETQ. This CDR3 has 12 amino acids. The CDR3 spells CASSWTGGVQYF. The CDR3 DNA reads TGCGCCAGCAGCTGGACAGGAGGAGTTCAGTACTTC. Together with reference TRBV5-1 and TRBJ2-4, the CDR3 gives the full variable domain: KAGVTQTPRYLIKTRGQQVTLSCSPISGHRSVSWYQQTPGQGLQFLFEYFSETQRNKGNFPGRFSGRQFSNSRSEMNVSTLELGDSALYLCASSWTGGVQYFGAGTRLSVL.

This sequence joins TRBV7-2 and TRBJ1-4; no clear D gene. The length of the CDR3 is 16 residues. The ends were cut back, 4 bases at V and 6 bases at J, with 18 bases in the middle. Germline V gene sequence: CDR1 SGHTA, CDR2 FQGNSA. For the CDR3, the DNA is TGTGCCAGCAGCTCCCCCGGTGAAGGGAGCGATGAAAAACTGTTTTTT. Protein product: CASSSPGEGSDEKLFF.

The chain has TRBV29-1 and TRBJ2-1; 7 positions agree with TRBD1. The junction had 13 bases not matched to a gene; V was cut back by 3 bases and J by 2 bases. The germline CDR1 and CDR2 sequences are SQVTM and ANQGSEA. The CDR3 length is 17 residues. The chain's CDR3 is CSVDPPRDSKAYNEQFF. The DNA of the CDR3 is TGCAGCGTTGACCCCCCCCGGGACAGTAAGGCCTACAATGAGCAGTTCTTC.

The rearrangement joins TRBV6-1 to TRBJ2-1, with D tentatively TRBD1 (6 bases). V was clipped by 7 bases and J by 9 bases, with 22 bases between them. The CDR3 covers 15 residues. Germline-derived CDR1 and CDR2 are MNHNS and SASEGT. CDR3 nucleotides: TGTGCCAGCACCCGGCGCACAGGGCTTCTCGGTGAGCAGTTCTTC. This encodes CASTRRTGLLGEQFF.

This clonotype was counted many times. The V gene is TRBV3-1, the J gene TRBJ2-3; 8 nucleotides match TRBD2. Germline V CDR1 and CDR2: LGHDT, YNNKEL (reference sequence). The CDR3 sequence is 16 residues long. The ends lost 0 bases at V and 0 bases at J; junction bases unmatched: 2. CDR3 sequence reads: CASSQEASGSTDTQYF. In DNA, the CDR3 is TGTGCCAGCAGCCAAGAGGCTAGCGGGAGCACAGATACGCAGTATTTT.

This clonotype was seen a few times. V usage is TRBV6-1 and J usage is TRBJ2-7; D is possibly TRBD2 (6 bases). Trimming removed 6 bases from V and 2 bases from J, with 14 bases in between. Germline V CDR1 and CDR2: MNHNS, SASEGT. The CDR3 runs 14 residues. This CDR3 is CASRGGREPYEQYF. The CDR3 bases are TGTGCCAGCAGGGGGGGACGGGAGCCCTACGAGCAGTACTTC.

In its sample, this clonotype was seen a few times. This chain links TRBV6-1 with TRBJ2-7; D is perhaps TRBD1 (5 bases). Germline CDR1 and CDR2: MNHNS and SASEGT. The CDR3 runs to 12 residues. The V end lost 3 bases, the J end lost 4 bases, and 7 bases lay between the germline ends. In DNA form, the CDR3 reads TGTGCCAGCAGTGACAGGGCTTACGAGCAGTACGTC. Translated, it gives CASSDRAYEQYV.

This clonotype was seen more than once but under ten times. CDR3 protein: CSAGGQGASEQYF. The DNA for the CDR3 is TGCAGTGCTGGAGGGCAGGGGGCCTCCGAGCAGTACTTC. The rearrangement joins TRBV20-1 to TRBJ2-7, with 8 bases identical to TRBD1. The germline gives CDR1 DFQATT, CDR2 SNEGSKA (reference sequence). The CDR3 totals 13 residues. V shed 5 bases and J 6 bases; nucleotides not matched to a gene: 9.

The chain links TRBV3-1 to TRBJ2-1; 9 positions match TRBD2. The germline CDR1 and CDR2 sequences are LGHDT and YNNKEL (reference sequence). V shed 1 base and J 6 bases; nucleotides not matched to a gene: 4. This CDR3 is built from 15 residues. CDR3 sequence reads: CASSQGLAGFNEQFF. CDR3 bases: TGTGCCAGCAGCCAAGGGCTAGCGGGGTTCAATGAGCAGTTCTTC.

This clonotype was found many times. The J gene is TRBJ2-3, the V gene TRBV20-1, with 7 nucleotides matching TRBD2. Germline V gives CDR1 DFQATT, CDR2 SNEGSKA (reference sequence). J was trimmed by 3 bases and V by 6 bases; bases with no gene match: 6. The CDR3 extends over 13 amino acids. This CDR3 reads CSAERGATDTQYF. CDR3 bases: TGCAGTGCCGAGCGGGGAGCTACAGATACGCAGTATTTT.

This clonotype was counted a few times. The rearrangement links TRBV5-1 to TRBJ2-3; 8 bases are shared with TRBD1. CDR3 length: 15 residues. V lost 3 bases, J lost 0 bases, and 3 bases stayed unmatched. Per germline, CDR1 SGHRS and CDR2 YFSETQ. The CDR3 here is CASSWTGLSTDTQYF. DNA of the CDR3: TGCGCCAGCAGCTGGACAGGGCTCAGCACAGATACGCAGTATTTT.

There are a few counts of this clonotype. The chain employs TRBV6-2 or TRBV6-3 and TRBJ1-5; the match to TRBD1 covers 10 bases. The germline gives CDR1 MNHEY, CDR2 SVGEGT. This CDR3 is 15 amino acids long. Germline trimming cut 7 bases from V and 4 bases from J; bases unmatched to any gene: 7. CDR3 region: CASIDRGPGNQPQHF. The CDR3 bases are TGTGCCAGCATCGACAGGGGGCCTGGAAATCAGCCCCAGCATTTT.

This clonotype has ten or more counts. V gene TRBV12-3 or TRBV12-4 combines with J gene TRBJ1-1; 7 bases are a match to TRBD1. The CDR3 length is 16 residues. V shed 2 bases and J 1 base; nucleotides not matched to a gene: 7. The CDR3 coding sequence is TGTGCCAGCAGTTTATGGGCAGGGGGTAAGAACACTGAAGCTTTCTTT. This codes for CASSLWAGGKNTEAFF.